This T cell receptor (beta chain) was retrieved from a study of blood T cell repertoires in COVID-19. Germline V CDR1 and CDR2: LGHNA, YNFKEQ. V was clipped by 4 bases and J by 6 bases, with 18 bases between them. The CDR3 covers 15 residues. The study assigned cohorts using participant-reported clinical history. Clones were read by immunoSEQ multiplex PCR, and TCRdb kept only the in-frame ones, dropping some. Seen here are under 200,000 clones, 80% to 85% observed once, and the top ten hold approximately 8%. The chain carries TRBV4-2 and TRBJ2-5; a weak D match, TRBD1 (5 bases). The receptor comes from a woman in her forties or fifties who had recovered from COVID-19. Sequenced input: PBMCs or T cells enriched from blood (not recorded which). The CDR3 sequence: CASSPVVTDLKTQYF. CDR3 DNA: TGTGCCAGCAGCCCAGTTGTGACAGACTTGAAGACCCAGTACTTC.